The present TCR beta chain was sequenced within a study of blood T cell repertoires in COVID-19. Study as a whole: The United States, Italy and Spain supplied acute and convalescent COVID-19 samples. T cells, B-cell-depleted T cells, or PBMCs provided the cDNA or gDNA that served as material.

The germline V gene encodes CDR1 SEHNR and CDR2 FQNEAQ (reference sequence). The V end lost 5 bases, the J end lost 2 bases, and 17 bases lay between the germline ends. The CDR3 contains 16 residues. Libraries were prepared by immunoSEQ multiplex PCR; TCRdb keeps only in-frame clonotypes and omits some of them. Of 70,000 to 95,000 clones in the sample, 70% to 85% were seen once. The receptor's source is an older woman with acute or convalescent COVID-19. Sequencing used peripheral blood. This chain links TRBV7-9 with TRBJ2-3; D gene unclear. CDR3: CASSPGETLSTDTQYF. The CDR3, as DNA: TGTGCCAGCAGCCCCGGAGAAACCCTGTCCACAGATACGCAGTATTTT.